The clone carrying this T cell receptor (beta chain) has at least ten counts. Relying on iRepertoire HTBI primers and Arm-PCR of CDR3 regions, the team built TCR beta libraries. TCRdb analysed the multiplex PCR reads with MiXCR anew, one entry per CDR3 protein. The sample holds about 620,000 distinct CDR3 sequences, about 15% seen once. This entry belongs to a study of regulatory T cells in long-lasting Graves disease. The ends were cut back, 3 bases at V and 1 base at J, with 13 bases in the middle. Per germline, CDR1 SGHRS and CDR2 YFSETQ. The CDR3 contains 15 residues. The sample's time point: newly diagnosed GD, antithyroid drugs for less than 3 months. TCR sequences were obtained from RNA taken from PBMCs. These data were also reused for a study on T cells in Graves' hyperthyroidism and ophthalmopathy.

The sample was peripheral blood mononuclear cells (PBMCs), taken at new diagnosis, from a patient treated with antithyroid drugs. This clonotype originated in a woman under 40 with Graves disease. The chain has TRBV5-1 and TRBJ1-1; D may be TRBD1 (5 bases). CDR3 nucleotide sequence: TGCGCCAGCAGCTCGGAGGGACCTGAGAACACTGAAGCTTTCTTT. Its protein is CASSSEGPENTEAFF.